This T cell receptor (beta chain) was identified during a study of beta chain features in type 1 diabetes. Study-wide context: Patients and healthy donors were similar in age, gender and cell yields.

CDR1 is SGHTA and CDR2 is FQGNSA in the germline V gene. There are 15 residues in the CDR3. With 5 bases clipped from V and 6 bases from J, the junction kept 8 bases outside the gene matches. The sequenced template was cDNA made from the entire isolated RNA. Assay used: immunoSEQ multiplex PCR; TCRdb lists only in-frame clones, some missing. Of about 240,000 clones in the sample, about 15% were seen once. Points from the study as a whole: Significant though moderate, a shortening of TCRB CDR3s appeared in all four CD4+ subsets of Type 1 diabetes patients. Shorter templates might be favored by PCR, equally in patients and controls.

Comments on this clone: Its antigen is as yet unknown.

The TCR was taken from a man in his thirties or forties with type 1 diabetes. V gene TRBV7-2 combines with J gene TRBJ1-5; 9 nucleotides match TRBD1. The sequencing input was naive CD4+ T cells from blood. Written as DNA, the CDR3 is TGTGCCAGCAGCCCCTGGACAGGGGCGAGTCAGCCCCAGCATTTT. This translates into CASSPWTGASQPQHF.